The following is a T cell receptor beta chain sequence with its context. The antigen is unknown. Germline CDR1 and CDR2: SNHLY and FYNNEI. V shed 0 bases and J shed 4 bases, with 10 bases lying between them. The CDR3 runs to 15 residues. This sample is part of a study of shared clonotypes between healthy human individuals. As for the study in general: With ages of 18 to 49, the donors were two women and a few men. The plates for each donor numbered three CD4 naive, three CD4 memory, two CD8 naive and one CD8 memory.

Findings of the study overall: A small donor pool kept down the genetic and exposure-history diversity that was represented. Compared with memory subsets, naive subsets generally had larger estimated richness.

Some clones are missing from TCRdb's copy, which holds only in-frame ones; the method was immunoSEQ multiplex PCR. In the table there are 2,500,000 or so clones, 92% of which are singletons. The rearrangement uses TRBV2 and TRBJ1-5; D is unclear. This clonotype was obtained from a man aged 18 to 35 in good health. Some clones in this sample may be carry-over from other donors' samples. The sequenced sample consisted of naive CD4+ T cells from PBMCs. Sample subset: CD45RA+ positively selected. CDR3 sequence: CASSEALQSNQPQHF. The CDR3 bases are TGTGCCAGCAGTGAAGCGCTCCAGTCGAATCAGCCCCAGCATTTT.